A single sample gave rise to the 10 T cell receptor beta chains below, sequenced in a study of cytomegalovirus exposure and HLA in healthy donors. Researchers ran the PCR with 60 Vbeta and 13 Jbeta primers. Sequencing used immunoSEQ multiplex PCR; TCRdb keeps in-frame clones, though not all of them. The table lists 150,000 to 200,000 clones, 60% to 80% of them singletons. Sequences were obtained from PBMCs. The receptors originated from a man in his late teens or twenties in good health and CMV-seropositive.

The J gene is TRBJ1-4, the V gene TRBV6-5, with 8 nucleotides matching TRBD1. CDR3 length: 15 amino acids. Germline CDR1 and CDR2: MNHEY and SVGAGI. V lost 6 bases, J lost 4 bases, and 7 bases stayed unmatched. CDR3 in amino acids: CASSATGAINEKLFF. DNA of the CDR3: TGTGCCAGCAGCGCGACAGGGGCCATTAATGAAAAACTGTTTTTT.

This clone was seen only once. This chain connects TRBV30 to TRBJ1-5, with D possibly matching TRBD1 (5 bases). The CDR3 has 14 amino acids. V was clipped by 1 base and J by 5 bases, with 12 bases between them. From germline, CDR1 is GTSNPN and CDR2 SVGIG (reference sequence). CDR3 nucleotides: TGTGCCTGGAGTGACCCCGGAGGGGATCAGCCCCAGCATTTT. Amino acid sequence: CAWSDPGGDQPQHF.

This clone appeared once. The V call is TRBV15, the J call TRBJ1-1; possible D gene TRBD1, 6 bases. Germline loops: CDR1 LNHNV, CDR2 YYDKDF (reference sequence). The CDR3 is 15 amino acids. V gave up 0 bases and J gave up 1 base, with 9 bases separating them. CDR3: CATSRELGGNTEAFF. The CDR3 DNA follows: TGTGCCACCAGCAGAGAGTTAGGGGGGAACACTGAAGCTTTCTTT.

This clone was observed a few times. The V call is TRBV9, the J call TRBJ2-1; 7 nucleotides line up with TRBD1. The J segment lost 0 bases and the V segment lost 2 bases, leaving 2 bases of the junction unmatched. CDR1 SGDLS and CDR2 YYNGEE come from the germline V gene. This CDR3 contains 15 residues. The CDR3 nucleotides are TGTGCCAGCAGCGTTCAGGGGGACTCCTACAATGAGCAGTTCTTC. This codes for CASSVQGDSYNEQFF.

This clone was seen a handful of times. The chain has TRBV5-1 and TRBJ1-3; TRBD1 aligns across 8 bases. This CDR3 region has 15 residues. The V segment lost 7 bases and the J segment 3 bases; nucleotides outside the gene matches: 9. Germline V gives CDR1 SGHRS, CDR2 YFSETQ. CDR3 loop: CASRSDREFGNTIYF. CDR3 DNA: TGCGCCAGCCGATCGGACAGGGAATTTGGAAACACCATATATTTT.

The V gene is TRBV10-3, the J gene TRBJ2-2; 7 bases match TRBD2. The CDR3 is 16 amino acids. V was clipped by 4 bases and J by 4 bases; unmatched bases: 9. Looked up from germline, CDR1 is ENHRY and CDR2 is SYGVKD. CDR3 in DNA: TGTGCCATCAGTGGGCTTGGGAGGGGAGGCACCGGGGAGCTGTTTTTT. Translation: CAISGLGRGGTGELFF.

This clone was counted between two and nine times. The chain joins TRBV7-2 to TRBJ1-5; D is unresolved. The CDR3 contains 15 residues. V lost 1 base and J 0 bases, leaving 7 bases between the germline ends. Germline V gives CDR1 SGHTA, CDR2 FQGNSA. This CDR3 reads CASSLGGSSNQPQHF. CDR3 nucleotide sequence: TGTGCCAGCAGCTTAGGAGGATCTAGCAATCAGCCCCAGCATTTT.

This clone appeared a single time. V usage is TRBV19 and J usage is TRBJ1-1, with 9 bases fitting TRBD1. In germline, CDR1 is LNHDA, CDR2 SQIVND (reference sequence). The CDR3 sequence is 18 residues long. Losses at the gene ends were 8 bases for V and 1 base for J; bases not matched to a gene: 17. The CDR3 sequence is CASRPRDRELRQNTEAFF. Written as DNA, the CDR3 is TGTGCCAGTCGACCCCGGGACAGGGAACTCCGACAGAACACTGAAGCTTTCTTT.

The CDR3 region has the DNA TGTGCCTGGAGTGTCGTCGCCCCCGGGGAGACCCAGTACTTC. It is translated as CAWSVVAPGETQYF. The V gene is TRBV30, the J gene TRBJ2-5; D gene ambiguous. The V and J ends lost 0 bases and 5 bases respectively, with 13 bases between them. The germline V gene has CDR1 GTSNPN and CDR2 SVGIG (reference sequence). This CDR3 is built from 14 residues.

This clone was counted between two and nine times. The genes are TRBV4-2 and TRBJ2-7; 7 positions agree with TRBD2. There are 14 residues in the CDR3. Germline V gene sequence: CDR1 LGHNA, CDR2 YNFKEQ. Trimming took 5 bases from V and 4 from J; bases not matched to a gene: 8. The DNA of the CDR3 is TGTGCCAGCAGCGATGGACTAGGGAGATACGAGCAGTACTTC. Amino acid sequence: CASSDGLGRYEQYF.